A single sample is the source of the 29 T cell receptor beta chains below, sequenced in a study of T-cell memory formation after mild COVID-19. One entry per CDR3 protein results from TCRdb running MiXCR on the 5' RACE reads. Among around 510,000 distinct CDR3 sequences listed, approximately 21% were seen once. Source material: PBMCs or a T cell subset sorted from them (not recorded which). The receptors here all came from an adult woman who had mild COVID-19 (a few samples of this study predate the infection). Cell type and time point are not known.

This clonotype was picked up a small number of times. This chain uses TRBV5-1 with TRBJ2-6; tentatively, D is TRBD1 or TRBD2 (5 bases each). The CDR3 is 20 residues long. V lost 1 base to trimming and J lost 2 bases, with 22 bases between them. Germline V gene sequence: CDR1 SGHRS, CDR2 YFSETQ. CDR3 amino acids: CASSLRAVRGGSAGANVLTF. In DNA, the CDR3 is TGCGCCAGCAGCTTGAGAGCAGTCCGGGGCGGGTCCGCTGGGGCCAACGTCCTGACTTTC.

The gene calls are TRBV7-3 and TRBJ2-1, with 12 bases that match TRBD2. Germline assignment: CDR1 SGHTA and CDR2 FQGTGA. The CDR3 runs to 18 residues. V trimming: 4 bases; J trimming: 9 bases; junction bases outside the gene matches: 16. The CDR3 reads CASSSRGTSGRTSTEQFF. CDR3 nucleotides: TGTGCCAGCAGCTCGCGGGGTACTAGCGGGAGGACCAGTACTGAGCAGTTCTTC.

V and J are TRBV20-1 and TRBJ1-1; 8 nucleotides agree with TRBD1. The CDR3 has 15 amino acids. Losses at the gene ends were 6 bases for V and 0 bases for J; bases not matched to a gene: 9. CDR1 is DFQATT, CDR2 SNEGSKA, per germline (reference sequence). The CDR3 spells CSARRQGTLNTEAFF. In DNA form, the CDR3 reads TGCAGTGCCCGACGACAGGGGACTTTGAACACTGAAGCTTTCTTT.

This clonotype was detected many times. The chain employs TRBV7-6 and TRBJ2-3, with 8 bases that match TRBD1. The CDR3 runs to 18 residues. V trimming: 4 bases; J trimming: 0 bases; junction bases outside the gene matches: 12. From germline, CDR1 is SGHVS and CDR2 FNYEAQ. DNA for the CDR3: TGTGCCAGCAGCTCCGGACAGGGCGCCTTACTGAGCACAGATACGCAGTATTTT. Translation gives CASSSGQGALLSTDTQYF.

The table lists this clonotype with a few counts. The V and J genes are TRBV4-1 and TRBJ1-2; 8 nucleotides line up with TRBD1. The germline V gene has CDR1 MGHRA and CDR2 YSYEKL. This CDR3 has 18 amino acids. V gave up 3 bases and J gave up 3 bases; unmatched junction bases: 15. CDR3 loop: CASSQYGTGDRPDYGYTF. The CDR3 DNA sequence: TGCGCCAGCAGCCAGTACGGGACAGGCGACCGGCCGGACTATGGCTACACCTTC.

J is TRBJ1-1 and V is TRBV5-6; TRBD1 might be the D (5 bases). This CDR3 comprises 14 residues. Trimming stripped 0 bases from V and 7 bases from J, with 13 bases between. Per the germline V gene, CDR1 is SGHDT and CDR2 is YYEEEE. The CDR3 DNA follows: TGTGCCAGCAGCTTGGGAAGGGGTTCCCTTGAAGCTTTCTTT. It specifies CASSLGRGSLEAFF. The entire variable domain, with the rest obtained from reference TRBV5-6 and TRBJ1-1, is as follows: DAGVTQSPTHLIKTRGQQVTLRCSPKSGHDTVSWYQQALGQGPQFIFQYYEEEERQRGNFPDRFSGHQFPNYSSELNVNALLLGDSALYLCASSLGRGSLEAFFGQGTRLTVV.

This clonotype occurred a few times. CDR3 DNA sequence: TGTGCCAGCAGCTTAGACGGCGTCTCTGGCTACACCTTC. Translation gives CASSLDGVSGYTF. The rearrangement uses TRBV7-2 and TRBJ1-2, with no clear D. Germline assignment: CDR1 SGHTA and CDR2 FQGNSA. V lost 1 base to trimming and J lost 7 bases, with 10 bases between them. The CDR3 consists of 13 residues.

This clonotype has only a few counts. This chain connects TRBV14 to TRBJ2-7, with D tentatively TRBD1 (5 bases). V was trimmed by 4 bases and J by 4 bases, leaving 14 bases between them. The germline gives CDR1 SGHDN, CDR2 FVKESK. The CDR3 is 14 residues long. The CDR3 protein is CASSPWGLSYEQYF. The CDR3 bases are TGTGCCAGCAGCCCTTGGGGCCTCTCTTACGAGCAGTACTTC. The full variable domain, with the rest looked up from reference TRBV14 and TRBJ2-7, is EAGVTQFPSHSVIEKGQTVTLRCDPISGHDNLYWYRRVMGKEIKFLLHFVKESKQDESGMPNNRFLAERTGGTYSTLKVQPAELEDSGVYFCASSPWGLSYEQYFGPGTRLTVT.

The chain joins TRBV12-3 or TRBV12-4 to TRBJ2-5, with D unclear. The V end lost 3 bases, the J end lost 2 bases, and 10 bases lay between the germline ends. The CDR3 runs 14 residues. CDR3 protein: CASSLVGTQETQYF. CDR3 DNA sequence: TGTGCCAGCAGTTTGGTTGGTACACAAGAGACCCAGTACTTC.

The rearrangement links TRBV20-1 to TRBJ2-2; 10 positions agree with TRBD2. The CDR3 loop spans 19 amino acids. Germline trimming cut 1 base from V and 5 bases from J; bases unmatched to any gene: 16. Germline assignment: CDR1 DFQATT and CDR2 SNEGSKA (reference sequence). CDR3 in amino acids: CSARVESHTGTSETGELFF. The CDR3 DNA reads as TGCAGTGCTAGAGTCGAATCGCACACCGGGACTAGCGAAACCGGGGAGCTGTTTTTT.

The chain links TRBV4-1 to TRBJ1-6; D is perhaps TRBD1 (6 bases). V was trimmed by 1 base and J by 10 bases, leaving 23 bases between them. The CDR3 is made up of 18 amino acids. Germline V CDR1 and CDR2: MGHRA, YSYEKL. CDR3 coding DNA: TGCGCCAGCAGCCAAGCTCTCCGGGACACAAAAAGGGGATCACCCCTCCACTTT. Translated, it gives CASSQALRDTKRGSPLHF.

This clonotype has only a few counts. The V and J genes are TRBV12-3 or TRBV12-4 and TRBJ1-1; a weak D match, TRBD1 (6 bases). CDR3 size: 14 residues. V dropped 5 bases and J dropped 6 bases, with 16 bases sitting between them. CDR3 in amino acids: CASSPTGSGPEAFF. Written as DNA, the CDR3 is TGTGCCAGCAGTCCCACAGGGTCTGGCCCTGAAGCTTTCTTT.

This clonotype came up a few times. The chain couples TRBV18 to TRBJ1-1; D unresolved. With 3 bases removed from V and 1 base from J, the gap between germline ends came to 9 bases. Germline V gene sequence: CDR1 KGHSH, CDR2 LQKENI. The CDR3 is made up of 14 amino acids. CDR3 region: CASSPSARNTEAFF. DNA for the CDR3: TGTGCCAGCTCACCTAGTGCAAGGAACACTGAAGCTTTCTTT.

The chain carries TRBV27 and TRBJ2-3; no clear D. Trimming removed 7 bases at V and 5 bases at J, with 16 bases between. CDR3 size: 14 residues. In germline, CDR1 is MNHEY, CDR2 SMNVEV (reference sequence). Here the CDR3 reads CASTTLLWGDTQYF. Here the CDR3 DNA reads TGTGCCAGCACCACCCTCCTGTGGGGAGATACGCAGTATTTT.

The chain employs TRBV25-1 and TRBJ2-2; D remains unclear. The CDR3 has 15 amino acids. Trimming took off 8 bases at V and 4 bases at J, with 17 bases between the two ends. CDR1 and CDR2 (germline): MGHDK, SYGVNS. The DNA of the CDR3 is TGTGCCAGCCGCGACTTGGGCAGGAGCACCGGGGAGCTGTTTTTT. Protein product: CASRDLGRSTGELFF.

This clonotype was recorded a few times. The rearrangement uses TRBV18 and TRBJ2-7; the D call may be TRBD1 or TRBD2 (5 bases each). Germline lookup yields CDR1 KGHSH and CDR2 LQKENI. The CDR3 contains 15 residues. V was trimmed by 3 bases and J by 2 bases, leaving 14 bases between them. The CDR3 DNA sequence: TGTGCCAGCTCACCCCCGGGCCTGGGGGCCTACGAGCAGTACTTC. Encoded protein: CASSPPGLGAYEQYF.

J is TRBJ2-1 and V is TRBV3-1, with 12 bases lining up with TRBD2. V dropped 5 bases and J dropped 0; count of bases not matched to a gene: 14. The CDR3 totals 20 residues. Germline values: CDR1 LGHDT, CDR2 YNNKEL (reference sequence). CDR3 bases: TGTGCCAGCAGCTCTTCTAGCGGGGGGGCCCTTTTGAGCTCCTACAATGAGCAGTTCTTC. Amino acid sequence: CASSSSSGGALLSSYNEQFF.

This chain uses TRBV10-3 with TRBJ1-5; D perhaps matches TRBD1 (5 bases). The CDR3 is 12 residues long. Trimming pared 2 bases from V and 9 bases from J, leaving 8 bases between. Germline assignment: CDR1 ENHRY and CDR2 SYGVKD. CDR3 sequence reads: CAISEGQGPQHF. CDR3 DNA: TGTGCCATCAGTGAGGGGCAGGGGCCCCAGCATTTT.

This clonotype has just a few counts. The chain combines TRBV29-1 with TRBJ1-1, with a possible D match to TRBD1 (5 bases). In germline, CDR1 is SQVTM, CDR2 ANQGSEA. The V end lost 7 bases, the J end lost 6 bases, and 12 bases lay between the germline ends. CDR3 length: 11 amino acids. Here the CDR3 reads CSAPGPSEAFF. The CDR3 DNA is TGCAGCGCTCCGGGACCCTCTGAAGCTTTCTTT.

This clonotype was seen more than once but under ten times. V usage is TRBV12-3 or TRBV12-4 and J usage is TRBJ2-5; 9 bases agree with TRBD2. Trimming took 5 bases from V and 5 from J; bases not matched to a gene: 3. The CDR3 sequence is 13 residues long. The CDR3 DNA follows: TGTGCCAGCAGTGACCTAGCGGGGGAGACCCAGTACTTC. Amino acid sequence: CASSDLAGETQYF.

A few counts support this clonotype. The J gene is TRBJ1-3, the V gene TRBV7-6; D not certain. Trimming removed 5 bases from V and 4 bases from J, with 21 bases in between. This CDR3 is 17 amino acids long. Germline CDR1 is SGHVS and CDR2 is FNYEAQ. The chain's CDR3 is CASSLPPHGQIGNTIYF. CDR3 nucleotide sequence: TGTGCCAGCAGCCTTCCACCCCATGGCCAAATCGGAAACACCATATATTTT.

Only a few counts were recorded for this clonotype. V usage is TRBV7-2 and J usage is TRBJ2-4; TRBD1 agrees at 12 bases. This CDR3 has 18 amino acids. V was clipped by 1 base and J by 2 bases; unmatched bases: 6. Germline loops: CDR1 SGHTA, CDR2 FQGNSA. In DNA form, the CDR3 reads TGTGCCAGCAGCTTAGGGGACAGGGGGCTCAGGACCAAAAACATTCAGTACTTC. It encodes CASSLGDRGLRTKNIQYF.

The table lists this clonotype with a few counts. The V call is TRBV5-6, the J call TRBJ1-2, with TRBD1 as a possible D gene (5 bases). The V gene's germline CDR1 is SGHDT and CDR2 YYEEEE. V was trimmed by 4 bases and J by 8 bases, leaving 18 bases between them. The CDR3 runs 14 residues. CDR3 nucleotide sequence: TGTGCCAGCAGCCCTGGAACAGGCTTTCGGGGCTACACCTTC. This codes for CASSPGTGFRGYTF.

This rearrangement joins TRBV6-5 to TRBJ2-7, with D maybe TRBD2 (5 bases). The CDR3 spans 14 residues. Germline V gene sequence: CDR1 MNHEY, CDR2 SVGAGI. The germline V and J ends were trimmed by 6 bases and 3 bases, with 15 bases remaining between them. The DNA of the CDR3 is TGTGCCAGCAGAACGGGGTTAAAGGGCTACGAGCAGTACTTC. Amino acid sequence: CASRTGLKGYEQYF.

The CDR3 DNA reads TGCGCCAGCAGCCAAGATGGGCGGGCTGGAAACACCATATATTTT. It yields the protein CASSQDGRAGNTIYF. This chain uses TRBV4-1 with TRBJ1-3; no definite D call. This CDR3 region has 15 residues. V shed 0 bases and J shed 2 bases, with 8 bases lying between them. Germline V gives CDR1 MGHRA, CDR2 YSYEKL.

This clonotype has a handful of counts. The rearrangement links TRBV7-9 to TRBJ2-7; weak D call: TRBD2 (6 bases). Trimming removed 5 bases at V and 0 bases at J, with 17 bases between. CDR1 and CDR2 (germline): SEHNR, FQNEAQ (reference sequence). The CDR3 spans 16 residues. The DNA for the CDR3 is TGTGCCAGCAGCCCTACCCGGGACGGGAGCTCCTACGAGCAGTACTTC. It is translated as CASSPTRDGSSYEQYF. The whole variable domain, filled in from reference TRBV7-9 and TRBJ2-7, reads DTGVSQNPRHKITKRGQNVTFRCDPISEHNRLYWYRQTLGQGPEFLTYFQNEAQLEKSRLLSDRFSAERPKGSFSTLEIQRTEQGDSAMYLCASSPTRDGSSYEQYFGPGTRLTVT.

The CDR3 DNA follows: TGTGCCTCGGACCCCGGGTCCTACAATGAGCAGTTCTTC. It translates to CASDPGSYNEQFF. The chain is built from TRBV30 and TRBJ2-1; D gene unclear. The V and J ends lost 7 bases and 1 base respectively, with 11 bases between them. CDR1 GTSNPN and CDR2 SVGIG come from the germline V gene (reference sequence). The CDR3 length is 13 residues.

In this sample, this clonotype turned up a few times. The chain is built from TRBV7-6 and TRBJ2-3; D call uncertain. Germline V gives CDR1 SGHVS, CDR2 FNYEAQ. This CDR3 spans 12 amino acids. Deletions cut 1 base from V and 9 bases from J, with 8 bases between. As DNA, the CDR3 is TGTGCCAGCAGCTTAGGTTCCCGGACGCAGTATTTT. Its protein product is CASSLGSRTQYF.

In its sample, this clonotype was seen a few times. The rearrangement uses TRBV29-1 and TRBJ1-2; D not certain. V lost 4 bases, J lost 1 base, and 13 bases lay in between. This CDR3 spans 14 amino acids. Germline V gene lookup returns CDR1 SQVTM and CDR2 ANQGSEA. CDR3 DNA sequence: TGCAGCGTTGCTAATCGGCCCCTTAACTATGGCTACACCTTC. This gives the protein CSVANRPLNYGYTF.